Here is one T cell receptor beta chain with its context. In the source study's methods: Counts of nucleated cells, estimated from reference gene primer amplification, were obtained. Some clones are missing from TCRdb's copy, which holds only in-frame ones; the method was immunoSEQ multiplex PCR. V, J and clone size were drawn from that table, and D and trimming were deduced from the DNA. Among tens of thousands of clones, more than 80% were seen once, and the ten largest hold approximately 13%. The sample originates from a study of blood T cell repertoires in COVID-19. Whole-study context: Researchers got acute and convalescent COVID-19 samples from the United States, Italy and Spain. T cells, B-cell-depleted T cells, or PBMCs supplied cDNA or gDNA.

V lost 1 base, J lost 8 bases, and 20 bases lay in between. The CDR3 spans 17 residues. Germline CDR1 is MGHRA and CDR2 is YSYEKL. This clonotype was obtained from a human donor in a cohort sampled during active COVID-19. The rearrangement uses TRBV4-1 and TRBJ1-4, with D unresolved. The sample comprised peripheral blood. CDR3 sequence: CASSQATPGSGREKLFF. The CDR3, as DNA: TGCGCCAGCAGCCAAGCTACTCCGGGGTCGGGGAGGGAAAAACTGTTTTTT.